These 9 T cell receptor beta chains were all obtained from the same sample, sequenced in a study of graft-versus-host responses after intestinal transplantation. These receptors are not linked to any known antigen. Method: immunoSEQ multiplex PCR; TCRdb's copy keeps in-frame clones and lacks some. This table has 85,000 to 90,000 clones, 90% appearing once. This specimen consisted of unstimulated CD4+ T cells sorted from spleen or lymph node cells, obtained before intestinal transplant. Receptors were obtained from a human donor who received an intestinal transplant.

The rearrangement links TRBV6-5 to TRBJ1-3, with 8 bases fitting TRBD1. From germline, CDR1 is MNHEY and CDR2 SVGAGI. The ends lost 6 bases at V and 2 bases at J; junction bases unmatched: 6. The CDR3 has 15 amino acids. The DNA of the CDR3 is TGTGCCAGCAGGCCCACAGGGGGAACTGGAAACACCATATATTTT. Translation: CASRPTGGTGNTIYF.

CDR3 in DNA: TGCGCCAGCAGCTCCCTGTCGGGGCAAGAGACCCAGTACTTC. Translating gives CASSSLSGQETQYF. The chain recombines TRBV5-1 with TRBJ2-5; perhaps TRBD2 as D (5 bases). V lost 3 bases, J lost 2 bases, and 11 bases lay in between. The germline CDR1 and CDR2 sequences are SGHRS and YFSETQ. This CDR3 spans 14 amino acids. The variable domain in full, with the rest retrieved from reference TRBV5-1 and TRBJ2-5, is KAGVTQTPRYLIKTRGQQVTLSCSPISGHRSVSWYQQTPGQGLQFLFEYFSETQRNKGNFPGRFSGRQFSNSRSEMNVSTLELGDSALYLCASSSLSGQETQYFGPGTRLLVL.

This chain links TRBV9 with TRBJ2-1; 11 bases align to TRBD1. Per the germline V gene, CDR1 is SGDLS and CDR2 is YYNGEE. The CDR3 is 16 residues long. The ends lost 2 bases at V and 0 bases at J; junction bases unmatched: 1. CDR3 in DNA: TGTGCCAGCAGCGTGGGACAGGGGGACTCCTACAATGAGCAGTTCTTC. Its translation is CASSVGQGDSYNEQFF.

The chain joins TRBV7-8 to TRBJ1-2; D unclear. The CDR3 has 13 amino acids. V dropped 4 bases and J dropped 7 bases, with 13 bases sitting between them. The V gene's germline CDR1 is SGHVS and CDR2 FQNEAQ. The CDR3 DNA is TGTGCCAGCAGCTCCCCGGAGAGCGGTGGCTACACCTTC. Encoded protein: CASSSPESGGYTF. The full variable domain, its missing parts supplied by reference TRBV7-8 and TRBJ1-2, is GAGVSQSPRYKVAKRGQDVALRCDPISGHVSLFWYQQALGQGPEFLTYFQNEAQLDKSGLPSDRFFAERPEGSVSTLKIQRTQQEDSAVYLCASSSPESGGYTFGSGTRLTVV.

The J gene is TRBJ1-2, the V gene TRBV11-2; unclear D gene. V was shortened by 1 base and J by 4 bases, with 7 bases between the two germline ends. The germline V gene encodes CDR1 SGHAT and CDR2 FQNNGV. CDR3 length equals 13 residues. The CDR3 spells CASSLVAGYGYTF. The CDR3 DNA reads TGTGCCAGCAGCTTAGTTGCAGGCTATGGCTACACCTTC.

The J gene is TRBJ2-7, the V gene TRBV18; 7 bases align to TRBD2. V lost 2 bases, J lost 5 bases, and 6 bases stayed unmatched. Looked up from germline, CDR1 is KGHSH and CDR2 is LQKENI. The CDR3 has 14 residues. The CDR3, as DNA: TGTGCCAGCTCACCAGACGGCCGGGGGGACGAGCAGTACTTC. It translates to CASSPDGRGDEQYF.

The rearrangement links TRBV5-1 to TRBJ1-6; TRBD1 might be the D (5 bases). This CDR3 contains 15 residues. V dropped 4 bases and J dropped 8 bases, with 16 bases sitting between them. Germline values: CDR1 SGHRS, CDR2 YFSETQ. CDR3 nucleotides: TGCGCCAGCAGCGCCGTAGACTGGGGGGATTCACCCCTCCACTTT. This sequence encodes CASSAVDWGDSPLHF.

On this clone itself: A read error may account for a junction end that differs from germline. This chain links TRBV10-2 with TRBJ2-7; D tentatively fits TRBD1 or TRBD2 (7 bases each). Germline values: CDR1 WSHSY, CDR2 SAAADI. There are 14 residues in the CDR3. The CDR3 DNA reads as TGCACCAGCAGGGGGTGGGGGGGCGGCGACGAGCAGTACTTC. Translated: CTSRGWGGGDEQYF.

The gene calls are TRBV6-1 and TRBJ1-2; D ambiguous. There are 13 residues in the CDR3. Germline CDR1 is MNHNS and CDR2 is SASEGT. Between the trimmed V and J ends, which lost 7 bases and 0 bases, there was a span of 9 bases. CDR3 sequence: CASKEAANYGYTF. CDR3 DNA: TGTGCCAGCAAAGAGGCCGCTAACTATGGCTACACCTTC.